This T cell receptor beta chain originates from a study of regulatory T cells in long-lasting Graves disease. The overall study: Graves' cases, newly diagnosed, had used antithyroid drugs under 3 months.

Germline CDR1 and CDR2: KGHSH and LQKENI. The CDR3 contains 17 residues. Trimming cost V 4 bases and J 0 bases; bases outside gene matches: 9. Documented time point: newly diagnosed GD, antithyroid drugs for less than 3 months. PBMC RNA was the source of the TCR library. This clonotype was seen many times. Its target is unknown. Both iRepertoire HTBI primers and Arm-PCR of CDR3 regions were used to build the TCR beta libraries. Each CDR3 protein gets one entry after TCRdb re-called the multiplex PCR reads with MiXCR. In the table there are around 250,000 distinct CDR3 sequences, 15% to 20% of which are singletons. Findings of the study overall: Persistent-disease Graves' patients showed less TCR diversity than new cases.

This same sample was also part of a study on T cells in Graves' hyperthyroidism and ophthalmopathy. As that report states: The hyperthyroidism was newly diagnosed and had lasted under 2 months; the patients were aged 18 to 65.

The material sequenced was peripheral blood mononuclear cells (PBMCs), taken at new diagnosis, from a patient treated with antithyroid drugs. The chain joins TRBV18 to TRBJ1-2, with 9 bases identical to TRBD1. The clonotype comes from a woman aged 25 to 39 with Graves disease. The CDR3 coding sequence is TGTGCCAGCTCACTATACAGGGGGCGCGATGCTAACTATGGCTACACCTTC. Translating gives CASSLYRGRDANYGYTF.